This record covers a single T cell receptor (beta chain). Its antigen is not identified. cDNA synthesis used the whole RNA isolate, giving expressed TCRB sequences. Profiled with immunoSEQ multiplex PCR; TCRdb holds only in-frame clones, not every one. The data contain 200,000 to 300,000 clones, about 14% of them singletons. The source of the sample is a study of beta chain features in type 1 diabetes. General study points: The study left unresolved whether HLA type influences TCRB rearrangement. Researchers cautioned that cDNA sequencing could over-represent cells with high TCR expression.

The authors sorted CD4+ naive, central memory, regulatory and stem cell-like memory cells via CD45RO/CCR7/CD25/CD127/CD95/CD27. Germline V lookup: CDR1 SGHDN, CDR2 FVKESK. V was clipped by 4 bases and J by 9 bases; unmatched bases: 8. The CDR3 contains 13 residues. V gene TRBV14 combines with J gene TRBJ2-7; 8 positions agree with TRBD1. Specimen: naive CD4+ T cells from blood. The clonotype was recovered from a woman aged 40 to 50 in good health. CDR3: CASSPRTQGGQYF. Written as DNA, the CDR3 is TGTGCCAGCAGCCCTCGTACACAGGGGGGGCAGTACTTC.